Presented here are 32 T cell receptor beta chains from one specimen sequenced in a study of tumor and adjacent non-tumor tissue in lung cancer. This sample's RNA came from whole unsorted tissue. The library came from three nested PCR rounds adapted from ARM-PCR protocols. From the multiplex PCR reads, TCRdb called clonotypes with MiXCR, one entry per CDR3 protein. The sample gives approximately 110,000 distinct CDR3 sequences, roughly 80% of which show up once; more than 35% is in the top ten. Sequenced material: lung tumor tissue. Receptors were obtained from a woman aged 55-70 years with non-small cell lung cancer.

The sample holds a few counts of this clonotype. A much more abundant neighbour one base away suggests this may be a read error. This chain joins TRBV12-3 or TRBV12-4 and TRBJ1-1; 8 positions agree with TRBD1. V shed 6 bases, J shed 3 bases, and the junction held 3 bases outside the gene matches. The CDR3 runs to 13 residues. CDR3 nucleotide sequence: TGTGCCAGCAGACTGACAGGGGACACTGAAGCTTTCTTT. Translated, it gives CASRLTGDTEAFF.

Notes on this clonotype: The final CDR3 position lacks the conserved phenylalanine or tryptophan, pointing to a likely read error. The chain is built from TRBV11-2 and TRBJ1-1; the D is unclear. CDR1 is SGHAT and CDR2 is FQNNGV in the germline V gene. The CDR3 extends over 13 amino acids. CDR3 residues: CTSSLASNNEAFI. The CDR3 region has the DNA TGTACCAGCAGCTTAGCCAGCAACAATGAAGCTTTCATT.

In the case of this clonotype: With a much larger clone just one base away, this may be a read error. The CDR3: CASSFPGRALF. CDR3 sequence (DNA): TGTGCCAGCAGTTTCCCGGGTAGAGCTCTCTTT. The chain joins TRBV6-2 or TRBV6-3 to TRBJ1-1; no reliable D call. The CDR3 has 11 amino acids. The germline gives CDR1 MNHEY, CDR2 SVGEGT.

This chain links TRBV6-1 with TRBJ1-1; TRBD1 is a possible D gene (5 bases). The V and J ends lost 9 bases and 8 bases respectively, with 13 bases between them. Germline V gene lookup returns CDR1 MNHNS and CDR2 SASEGT. This CDR3 spans 11 amino acids. CDR3 DNA: TGTGCCAGTCAGGGCCGCTTCGAAGCTTTCTTT. Its protein product is CASQGRFEAFF.

The chain joins TRBV20-1 to TRBJ2-7; D is perhaps TRBD2 (6 bases). The CDR3 consists of 12 residues. Germline loops: CDR1 DFQATT, CDR2 SNEGSKA (reference sequence). CDR3 in DNA: TGCAATATTAGCGGACAAACGGGGGAGCAGTACTTC. The encoded protein is CNISGQTGEQYF.

To note about this clonotype: One end of the junction is discordant with germline, which a read error may explain. The chain carries TRBV11-3 and TRBJ2-7, with a weak D call TRBD1 (5 bases). Germline loops: CDR1 SGHNT, CDR2 YENEEA. The CDR3 consists of 14 residues. The CDR3 reads CASSIDTGTHEQYF. As DNA, the CDR3 is TGTGCCAGCAGCATAGATACAGGAACCCACGAGCAGTACTTC.

This clonotype was picked up a small number of times. This sequence may be a read error, since a much larger clone differs from it by one base. The chain recombines TRBV4-3 with TRBJ1-2, with a tentative D call TRBD1 (6 bases). The CDR3 contains 12 residues. The germline gives CDR1 LGHNA, CDR2 YSLEER. CDR3 nucleotides: TGCGCCAGCAGCACAGGGTACTATGACTACACCTTC. Translation: CASSTGYYDYTF.

Comments on this clonotype: A junction boundary mismatches the germline segment, possibly from a read error. The V gene is TRBV12-3 or TRBV12-4, the J gene TRBJ1-1; D gene ambiguous. The CDR3 consists of 14 residues. The CDR3 spells CASSLKGSNTGALF. CDR3 DNA sequence: TGTGCCAGCAGTTTAAAGGGTTCTAACACTGGAGCTCTCTTT.

Concerning this clonotype: A much larger clone is a single base away; this may be a read error. The J gene is TRBJ2-7, the V gene TRBV6-5; D perhaps matches TRBD2 (5 bases). Looked up from germline, CDR1 is MNHEY and CDR2 is SVGAGI. The CDR3 is made up of 13 amino acids. The CDR3 DNA follows: TGTGCCAGCAGTTACGGCGGGTCCTACGAGCATTACTTC. Its translation is CASSYGGSYEHYF.

The V gene is TRBV20-1, the J gene TRBJ1-2, with D unclear. The length of the CDR3 is 14 residues. V was clipped by 0 bases and J by 7 bases, with 15 bases between them. CDR1 and CDR2 from the germline V gene are DFQATT and SNEGSKA (reference sequence). CDR3 protein: CSARDRGEILGYTF. The CDR3 nucleotides read TGCAGTGCTAGAGATCGTGGGGAAATCCTTGGCTACACCTTC.

This clonotype turned up a few times. Compared with germline, one end of the junction differs, possibly owing to a read error. This chain connects TRBV11-2 to TRBJ2-7; 7 positions agree with TRBD2. Germline V gene data show CDR1 as SGHAT and CDR2 as FQNNGV. CDR3 length: 15 amino acids. CDR3 region: CASSYGTIGSYEQYF. The CDR3 nucleotides read TGTGCCAGCAGCTACGGGACTATCGGGAGTTACGAGCAGTATTTC.

This clonotype has only one observation. V is TRBV4-1 and J is TRBJ1-5; 9 positions match TRBD1. The DNA matches TRBJ2-3 better at its end, which makes the J call doubtful. This CDR3 is built from 15 residues. Germline V gene data show CDR1 as MGHRA and CDR2 as YSYEKL. CDR3: CASDQGTGRTQPQYF. The DNA of the CDR3 is TGCGCCAGCGACCAAGGGACAGGGAGGACCCAGCCCCAGTATTTT.

As regards this clonotype: The CDR3 does not close with the conserved phenylalanine or tryptophan, likely indicating a read error. The CDR3 coding sequence is TGCAGTGCTAGAGATGCGCGCGGGGTTGACAATGAGCAGTTCATC. This translates into CSARDARGVDNEQFI. V usage is TRBV20-1 and J usage is TRBJ2-1, with TRBD2 as a possible D gene (6 bases). V lost 0 bases and J lost 5, with 14 bases in between. This CDR3 comprises 15 residues. Germline CDR1 is DFQATT and CDR2 is SNEGSKA (reference sequence).

Ten or more counts support this clonotype. J is TRBJ2-1 and V is TRBV28; D is uncertain. Germline V gene lookup returns CDR1 MDHEN and CDR2 SYDVKM. V shed 2 bases and J shed 2 bases, with 10 bases lying between them. CDR3 size: 15 residues. CDR3 sequence: CASSLNPLTYNEQFF. In nucleotides, the CDR3 is TGTGCCAGCAGTTTAAACCCTCTGACCTACAATGAGCAGTTCTTC.

This clonotype was counted between two and nine times. Since a much larger clone is just one base distant, this may be a read error. The chain recombines TRBV6-1 with TRBJ2-2; D is possibly TRBD2 (6 bases). The CDR3 length is 14 residues. From germline, CDR1 is MNHNS and CDR2 SASEGT. The CDR3 DNA reads as TGTGCCAGCAGTGAAGCGCAGCGATTCGGGGGGCTGTTTTTT. Translating it yields CASSEAQRFGGLFF.

This clonotype was seen only a few times. A much larger clone differs from this one at a single base, so this may be a read error. V is TRBV12-3 or TRBV12-4 and J is TRBJ1-2; D remains ambiguous. The CDR3 is made up of 16 amino acids. The CDR3 is CVSSFSSRAGKYGYTF. The CDR3, as DNA: TGTGTCAGCAGTTTCTCAAGTCGGGCCGGCAAATATGGCTACACCTTC.

CDR3 in amino acids: CASSGGGKEQPQHF. DNA of the CDR3: TGTGCCAGTAGCGGTGGGGGAAAGGAGCAGCCCCAGCATTTT. The chain is built from TRBV6-2 or TRBV6-3 and TRBJ1-5, with D tentatively TRBD1 (5 bases). V lost 9 bases, J lost 7 bases, and 19 bases lay in between. CDR3 length: 14 residues. The germline V gene has CDR1 MNHEY and CDR2 SVGEGT.

Notes on this clonotype: A much larger clone differs by one base, so this may be a read error. The CDR3 end shows no conserved phenylalanine or tryptophan, and so a read error is likely. CDR3 sequence reads: CASSVNTPGLAARGGELFY. The CDR3 DNA reads as TGTGCCAGCAGTGTAAACACTCCGGGACTAGCGGCCAGGGGCGGGGAGCTGTTTTAT. The rearrangement joins TRBV12-3 or TRBV12-4 to TRBJ2-2, with 11 bases that match TRBD2. CDR3 length: 19 amino acids. Trimming removed 5 bases from V and 7 bases from J; junction bases left unmatched: 18.

V is TRBV28 and J is TRBJ2-7; possibly TRBD1 for D (6 bases). This CDR3 has 16 residues. Trimming took 7 bases from V and 0 from J, leaving 19 bases between them. Germline-derived CDR1 and CDR2 are MDHEN and SYDVKM. The DNA of the CDR3 is TGTGCCAGCACCTCCCCGAGGGGGATCAGCTCCTACGAGCAGTACTTC. Protein: CASTSPRGISSYEQYF.

To note about this clonotype: One end of the junction is discordant with germline, which a read error may explain. The rearrangement joins TRBV11-2 to TRBJ1-2, with 7 bases identical to TRBD1. The length of the CDR3 is 15 residues. Looked up from germline, CDR1 is SGHAT and CDR2 is FQNNGV. This CDR3 reads CASSLLRDSPHGYTF. The CDR3 DNA sequence: TGTGCCAGTAGCTTATTACGGGACAGTCCGCATGGCTACACCTTC.

As to this clonotype: A read error may account for a junction end that differs from germline. The rearrangement links TRBV11-2 to TRBJ1-3; unclear D gene. Germline CDR1 and CDR2: SGHAT and FQNNGV. This CDR3 has 16 residues. CDR3: CASSSVHGSSGNIIYF. CDR3 coding DNA: TGTGCCAGCAGCTCCGTCCATGGCAGCTCTGGAAACATCATATATTTT.

As regards this clonotype: At one end, the junction sequence differs from germline, possibly due to a read error. In nucleotides, the CDR3 is TGCGCCAGCAGCCAAGGGACTAGTGGGATTTACAATGAGCACTTCTTC. Amino acid sequence: CASSQGTSGIYNEHFF. The V call is TRBV4-3, the J call TRBJ2-1; 7 nucleotides agree with TRBD2. The CDR3 totals 16 residues. CDR1 and CDR2 (germline): LGHNA, YSLEER.

As for this clonotype: Sequence at one end of the junction differs from germline and may be a read error. The J gene is TRBJ2-7, the V gene TRBV29-1, with D possibly called TRBD1 or TRBD2 (5 bases each). The CDR3 sequence is 12 residues long. CDR1 is SQVTM, CDR2 ANQGSEA, per germline. CDR3 loop: CGVEGSRDEQYF. In DNA form, the CDR3 reads TGCGGCGTTGAGGGCTCCAGGGACGAGCAGTACTTC.

As to this clonotype: At one end the junction does not follow the germline gene, possibly because of a read error. DNA for the CDR3: TGCGCCAACAGCCAAGATTCGGAGACAGGGGCTGGCTGCACCTTC. Translating it yields CANSQDSETGAGCTF. The chain joins TRBV4-1 to TRBJ1-2; 8 bases are shared with TRBD1. Germline CDR1 is MGHRA and CDR2 is YSYEKL. The CDR3 consists of 15 residues.

A note on this clonotype: One end of the junction does not line up with germline, which may come from a read error. The V and J genes are TRBV4-3 and TRBJ1-1; no clear D. This CDR3 has 13 amino acids. Germline V gives CDR1 LGHNA, CDR2 YSLEER. CDR3 in DNA: TGCGCCAGCAGCCAAGATTCTGCACTGGAAGCCTTCTTT. Its translation: CASSQDSALEAFF.

Notes on this clonotype: Mismatch with germline at one junction end may stem from a read error. V is TRBV12-3 or TRBV12-4 and J is TRBJ1-2, with D uncertain. The length of the CDR3 is 16 residues. CDR3 DNA: TGTGCCAGTAGTTTCGGCAGACAAGTAAACCTCTATGGCTACACCTTC. Protein sequence: CASSFGRQVNLYGYTF.

The rearrangement links TRBV6-2 or TRBV6-3 to TRBJ2-2, with unresolved D. The CDR3 is 16 amino acids. Trimming stripped 7 bases from V and 5 bases from J, with 20 bases between. The germline gives CDR1 MNHEY, CDR2 SVGEGT. The CDR3 coding sequence is TGTGCCAGCACCACCCCTCCCCTAGTGGGGACCGGGGAGCTGTTTTTT. Translating it yields CASTTPPLVGTGELFF.

This clonotype appeared many times. The V gene is TRBV29-1, the J gene TRBJ2-5; the D call may be TRBD1 or TRBD2 (6 bases each). The CDR3 is 15 residues long. Per the germline V gene, CDR1 is SQVTM and CDR2 is ANQGSEA. Trimming cost V 6 bases and J 5 bases, with 22 bases left between them. The CDR3 coding sequence is TGCAGCGTAAACCGGGGGCGCGGGACCTTGGAGACCCAGTACTTC. It translates to CSVNRGRGTLETQYF.

Concerning this clonotype: A clone one base away is much larger, so this may be a read error. The chain recombines TRBV4-2 with TRBJ2-1; either TRBD1 or TRBD2 may supply D (5 bases each). The germline V gene encodes CDR1 LGHNA and CDR2 YNFKEQ. This CDR3 is built from 18 residues. CDR3 residues: CVSSQEPPGPLPSNEQFF. Written as DNA, the CDR3 is TGTGTCAGCAGCCAAGAACCCCCGGGACCCCTCCCCTCCAATGAGCAGTTCTTC.

A note on this clonotype: This may be a read error, as it is one base from a much larger clone. The CDR3 loop reads CASSTEPAGQETQYF. CDR3 coding DNA: TGTGCCAGCAGTACCGAACCAGCGGGCCAAGAGACCCAGTACTTC. The chain combines TRBV6-2 or TRBV6-3 with TRBJ2-5; tentatively, D is TRBD2 (6 bases). V shed 5 bases and J shed 1 base, with 14 bases lying between them. The CDR3 consists of 15 residues. In germline, CDR1 is MNHEY, CDR2 SVGEGT.

This clonotype is a singleton in its sample. CDR3 residues: CAILGLVNTEAFF. The CDR3 bases are TGTGCCATATTAGGGTTAGTGAACACTGAAGCTTTCTTT. The chain employs TRBV28 and TRBJ1-1; D unclear. The CDR3 contains 13 residues. V lost 10 bases, J lost 0 bases, and 12 bases lay in between. CDR1 MDHEN and CDR2 SYDVKM come from the germline V gene.

Concerning this clonotype: An end of the junction differs from the germline gene, which may be a read error. The chain is built from TRBV4-2 and TRBJ1-1; the match to TRBD1 covers 9 bases. The germline V gene has CDR1 LGHNA and CDR2 YNFKEQ. The CDR3 covers 16 residues. The CDR3 sequence is CDSSQEGGTGPTEAFF. CDR3 in DNA: TGCGACAGCAGCCAAGAAGGCGGGACAGGGCCCACTGAAGCTTTCTTT.